This passage covers 11 T cell receptor beta chains from one sample sequenced in a study of cytomegalovirus exposure and HLA in healthy donors. Primers: 60 Vbeta forward and 13 Jbeta reverse. The repertoire was sequenced with immunoSEQ multiplex PCR; TCRdb's copy has only in-frame clones and lacks some. The sample yields approximately 150,000 clones, just under 85% seen once. Sequencing was done on a sample of PBMCs. The source is a woman aged 40-49 years in good health and CMV-seronegative.

The V and J genes are TRBV13 and TRBJ2-7; D ambiguous. CDR1 is PRHDT, CDR2 FYEKMQ, per germline (reference sequence). Trimming removed 8 bases from V and 2 bases from J, with 13 bases in between. The CDR3 loop spans 13 amino acids. CDR3 protein: CASHSLGPYEQYF. The DNA of the CDR3 is TGTGCCAGCCACTCCTTGGGCCCCTACGAGCAGTACTTC.

The chain is built from TRBV11-2 and TRBJ2-5; D is ambiguous. Germline V CDR1 and CDR2: SGHAT, FQNNGV. This CDR3 comprises 14 residues. V gave up 5 bases and J gave up 5 bases, with 15 bases separating them. The CDR3 bases are TGTGCCAGCAGCCCCCTCTCCCAGTTGGAGACCCAGTACTTC. It codes for CASSPLSQLETQYF.

This clone occurred once. The chain uses TRBV6-5 and TRBJ2-1, with 10 bases lining up with TRBD2. Germline loops: CDR1 MNHEY, CDR2 SVGAGI. The junction had 7 bases not matched to a gene; V was cut back by 1 base and J by 7 bases. The CDR3 length is 16 residues. CDR3 nucleotides: TGTGCCAGCAGTTACTTAGCGGGAGGAACGGGTAATGAGCAGTTCTTC. Protein sequence: CASSYLAGGTGNEQFF.

V usage is TRBV5-1 and J usage is TRBJ2-7; 7 bases are a match to TRBD1. The CDR3 has 14 residues. Trimming cost V 4 bases and J 4 bases; bases outside gene matches: 8. Germline CDR1 SGHRS, CDR2 YFSETQ. The CDR3 sequence: CASSPDRVRYEQYF. CDR3 sequence (DNA): TGCGCCAGCAGCCCAGACAGGGTCCGGTACGAGCAGTACTTC.

The rearrangement links TRBV7-2 to TRBJ2-7, with 12 bases identical to TRBD2. CDR1 SGHTA and CDR2 FQGNSA come from the germline V gene. V shed 5 bases, J shed 7 bases, and the junction held 9 bases outside the gene matches. The CDR3 spans 15 residues. The CDR3, as DNA: TGTGCCAGCAGCGTACGACTAGCGGGAGTAGGAGAGCAGTACTTC. Translated: CASSVRLAGVGEQYF.

The genes are TRBV19 and TRBJ2-7, with 7 nucleotides matching TRBD1. With 4 bases clipped from V and 5 bases from J, the junction kept 14 bases outside the gene matches. Germline CDR1 LNHDA, CDR2 SQIVND (reference sequence). The CDR3 is 16 amino acids. CDR3 amino acids: CASSRRSYIDRDEQYF. CDR3 sequence (DNA): TGTGCCAGTAGTAGACGATCATACATAGACAGGGACGAGCAGTACTTC.

V usage is TRBV6-5 and J usage is TRBJ2-5; a possible D gene is TRBD1 (6 bases). The J call may not be correct, given that the DNA end is closer to TRBJ2-7. CDR1 is MNHEY, CDR2 SVGAGI, per germline. This CDR3 region has 12 residues. In DNA, the CDR3 is TGTGCCAGTCAGGGGAGCTCCTACGAGCAGTACTTC. This encodes CASQGSSYEQYF.

V gene TRBV11-2 combines with J gene TRBJ2-7; D may be TRBD1 (7 bases). Between the trimmed V and J ends, which lost 2 bases and 7 bases, there was a span of 15 bases. There are 14 residues in the CDR3. CDR1 is SGHAT and CDR2 is FQNNGV in the germline V gene. CDR3 residues: CASSLSRQGGEQYF. For the CDR3, the DNA is TGTGCCAGCAGCTTAAGTCGACAGGGAGGTGAGCAGTACTTC.

This clone was picked up one time. CDR3 in DNA: TGTGCCAGCAGTACTTACAGGAACACTGAAGCTTTCTTT. Encoded protein: CASSTYRNTEAFF. This chain uses TRBV27 with TRBJ1-1; no firm D call. The CDR3 is 13 amino acids. Trimming pared 5 bases from V and 1 base from J, leaving 8 bases between. Germline lookup yields CDR1 MNHEY and CDR2 SMNVEV (reference sequence).

This clone was recorded a few times. This chain links TRBV11-3 with TRBJ2-2, with D hard to call. This CDR3 contains 16 residues. From germline, CDR1 is SGHNT and CDR2 YENEEA. Trimming left V 2 bases short and J 0 bases short, with 10 bases between. The CDR3 sequence: CASSLPYRANTGELFF. The CDR3 DNA reads as TGTGCCAGCAGCTTACCCTATCGAGCGAACACCGGGGAGCTGTTTTTT.

The chain recombines TRBV2 with TRBJ1-5, with D unclear. The V end lost 2 bases, the J end lost 6 bases, and 11 bases lay between the germline ends. Germline CDR1 is SNHLY and CDR2 is FYNNEI. The CDR3 runs to 14 residues. The DNA of the CDR3 is TGTGCCAGCAGTGAATCGGGCGGGTTTCAGCCCCAGCATTTT. Translating gives CASSESGGFQPQHF.